The text below deals with one TCR beta chain. Its antigen remains unidentified. After removal of 2 bases from V and 3 bases from J, the junction contained 5 bases not matched to a gene. Germline CDR1 is SNHLY and CDR2 is FYNNEI. The CDR3 spans 15 residues. A linear amplification protocol produced the TCR libraries from around 500 ng of total RNA. Using its own MiXCR run on the reads, TCRdb lists one record per CDR3 protein. Counted here are approximately 180,000 distinct CDR3 sequences, about 70% occurring once; the ten biggest clones make up about 2.4%. This sample stems from a study of healthy donors' naive CD4 and CD8 T cells. The study's findings and limits: Positive CDR3 charge linked to CD4+ cells, negative to CD8+ cells. Alpha and beta chains were sequenced in bulk without pairing.

Naive CD4+ cells were sorted as CD4+CD8-CD45RO-CD45RA+; naive CD8+ as CD8+CD4-CD45RA+CD27bright. This TCR was recovered from a pool of human donors in good health; the sample pools cells from several healthy donors. This chain uses TRBV2 with TRBJ1-1; 8 bases are shared with TRBD1. What was sequenced was naive CD4+ and CD8+ T cells sorted from blood, pooled from several donors. The CDR3: CASSETAGGYTEAFF. CDR3 DNA sequence: TGTGCCAGCAGTGAAACGGCAGGGGGCTACACTGAAGCTTTCTTT.